Below, one TCR beta chain is given with its context. Antigen: not known. This sample is drawn from a study of cytomegalovirus exposure and HLA in healthy donors. About the research overall: A prior analysis found more than 90 million unique TCR beta sequences from 150 million to 200 million T cells. Study results and limitations: Testing in vitro showed a few CMV-associated chains specific for CMV antigens. In a later analysis, TCR beta V- and J-gene trimming showed a link to a missense DCLRE1C variant.

This PCR relied on a set of 60 Vbeta primers and 13 Jbeta primers. Some clones are missing from TCRdb's copy, which holds only in-frame ones; the method was immunoSEQ multiplex PCR. The data show over 150,000 clones, about three quarters seen once. The receptor's source is a woman aged 40 to 50 in good health and CMV-seronegative. The sequenced material came from PBMCs.

This CDR3 reads CASSGDTETQYF. In nucleotides, the CDR3 is TGTGCCAGCAGTGGGGACACAGAGACCCAGTACTTC. The V and J genes are TRBV6-5 and TRBJ2-5; D perhaps matches TRBD1 (6 bases). The germline CDR1 and CDR2 sequences are MNHEY and SVGAGI. This CDR3 region has 12 residues. Trimming left V 5 bases short and J 4 bases short, with 8 bases between.